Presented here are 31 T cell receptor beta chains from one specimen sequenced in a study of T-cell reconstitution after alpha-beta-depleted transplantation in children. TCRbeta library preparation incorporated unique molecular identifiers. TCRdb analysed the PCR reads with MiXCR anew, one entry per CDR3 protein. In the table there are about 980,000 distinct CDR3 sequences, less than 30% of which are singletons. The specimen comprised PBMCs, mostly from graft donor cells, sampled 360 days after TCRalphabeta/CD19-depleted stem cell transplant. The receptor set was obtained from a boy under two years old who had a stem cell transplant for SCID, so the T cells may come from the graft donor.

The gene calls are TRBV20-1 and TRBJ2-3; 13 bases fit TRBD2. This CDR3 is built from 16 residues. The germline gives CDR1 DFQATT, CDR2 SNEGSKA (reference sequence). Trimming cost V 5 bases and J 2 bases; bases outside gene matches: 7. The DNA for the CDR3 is TGCAGTGCTTCAGAGACTAGCGGGGGGTACACAGATACGCAGTATTTT. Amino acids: CSASETSGGYTDTQYF.

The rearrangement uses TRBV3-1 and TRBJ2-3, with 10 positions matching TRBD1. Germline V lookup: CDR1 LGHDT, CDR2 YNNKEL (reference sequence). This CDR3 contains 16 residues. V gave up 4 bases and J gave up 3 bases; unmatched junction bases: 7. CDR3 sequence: CASSPDRTGGTDTQYF. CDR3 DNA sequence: TGTGCCAGCAGCCCGGACCGGACAGGGGGGACAGATACGCAGTATTTT.

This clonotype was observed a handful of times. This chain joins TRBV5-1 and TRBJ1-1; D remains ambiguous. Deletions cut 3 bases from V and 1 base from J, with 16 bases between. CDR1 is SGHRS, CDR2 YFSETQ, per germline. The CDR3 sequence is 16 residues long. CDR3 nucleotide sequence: TGCGCCAGCAGCTCCGAATGGGGTGTTAGGAACACTGAAGCTTTCTTT. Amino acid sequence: CASSSEWGVRNTEAFF. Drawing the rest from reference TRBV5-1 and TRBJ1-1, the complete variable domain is KAGVTQTPRYLIKTRGQQVTLSCSPISGHRSVSWYQQTPGQGLQFLFEYFSETQRNKGNFPGRFSGRQFSNSRSEMNVSTLELGDSALYLCASSSEWGVRNTEAFFGQGTRLTVV.

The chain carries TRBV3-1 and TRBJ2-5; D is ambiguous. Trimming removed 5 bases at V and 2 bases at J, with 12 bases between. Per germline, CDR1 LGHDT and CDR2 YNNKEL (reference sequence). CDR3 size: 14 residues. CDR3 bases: TGTGCCAGCAGCAAACCCCCCCCTCAAGAGACCCAGTACTTC. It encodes CASSKPPPQETQYF.

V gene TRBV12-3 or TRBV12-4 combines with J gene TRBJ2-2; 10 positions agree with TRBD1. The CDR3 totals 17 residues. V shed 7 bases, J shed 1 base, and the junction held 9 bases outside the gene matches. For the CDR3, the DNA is TGTGCCAGCAAGGCCGGGACAGGGGACCTGAACACCGGGGAGCTGTTTTTT. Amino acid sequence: CASKAGTGDLNTGELFF.

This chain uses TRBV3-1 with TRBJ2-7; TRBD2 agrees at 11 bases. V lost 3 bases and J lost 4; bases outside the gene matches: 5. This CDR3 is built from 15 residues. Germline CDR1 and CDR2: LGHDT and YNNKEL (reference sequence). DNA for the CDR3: TGTGCCAGCAGCCAGATAGCGGGGGGGCTTTACGAGCAGTACTTC. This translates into CASSQIAGGLYEQYF.

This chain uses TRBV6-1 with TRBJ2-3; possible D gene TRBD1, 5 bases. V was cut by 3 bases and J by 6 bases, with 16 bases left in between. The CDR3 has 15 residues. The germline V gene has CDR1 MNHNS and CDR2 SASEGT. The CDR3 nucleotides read TGTGCCAGCAGTGAGGGGCATCGTAGTATGGATACGCAGTATTTT. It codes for CASSEGHRSMDTQYF.

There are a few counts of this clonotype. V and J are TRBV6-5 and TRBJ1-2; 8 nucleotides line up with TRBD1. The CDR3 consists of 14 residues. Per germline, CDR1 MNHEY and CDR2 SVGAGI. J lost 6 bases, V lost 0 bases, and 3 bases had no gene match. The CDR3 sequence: CASSYSPGGHGYTF. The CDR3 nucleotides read TGTGCCAGCAGTTACTCCCCAGGGGGCCATGGCTACACCTTC.

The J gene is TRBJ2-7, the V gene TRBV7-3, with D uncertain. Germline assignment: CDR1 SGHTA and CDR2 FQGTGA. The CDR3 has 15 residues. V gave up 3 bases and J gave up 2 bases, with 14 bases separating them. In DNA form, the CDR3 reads TGTGCCAGCAGCTTGGGGTCAGCAAACACCTACGAGCAGTACTTC. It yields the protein CASSLGSANTYEQYF.

CDR3 in DNA: TGTGCCAGCAGAGCCGGGACAGGGGTCGACAATCAGCCCCAGCATTTT. Translated, it gives CASRAGTGVDNQPQHF. The chain couples TRBV12-3 or TRBV12-4 to TRBJ1-5, with 10 bases aligning to TRBD1. The CDR3 runs to 16 residues. The V and J ends lost 6 bases and 3 bases, in that order; junction bases with no gene match: 8.

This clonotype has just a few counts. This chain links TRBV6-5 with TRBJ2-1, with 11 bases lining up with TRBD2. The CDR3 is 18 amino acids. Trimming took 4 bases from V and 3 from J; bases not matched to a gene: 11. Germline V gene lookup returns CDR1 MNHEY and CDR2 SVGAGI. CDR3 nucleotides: TGTGCCAGCAGTTTAAACCCTAGCGGGGGGCCCTACTACAATGAGCAGTTCTTC. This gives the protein CASSLNPSGGPYYNEQFF.

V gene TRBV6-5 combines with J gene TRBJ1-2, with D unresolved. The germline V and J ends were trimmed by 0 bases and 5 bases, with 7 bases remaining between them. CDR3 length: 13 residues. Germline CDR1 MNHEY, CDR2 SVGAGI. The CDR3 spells CASSYSIGYGYTF. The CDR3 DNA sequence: TGTGCCAGCAGTTACTCGATAGGTTATGGCTACACCTTC.

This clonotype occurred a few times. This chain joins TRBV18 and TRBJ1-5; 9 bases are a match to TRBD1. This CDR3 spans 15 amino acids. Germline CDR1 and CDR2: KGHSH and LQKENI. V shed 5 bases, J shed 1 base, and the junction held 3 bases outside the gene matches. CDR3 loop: CASSFGTGSNQPQHF. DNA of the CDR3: TGTGCCAGCTCATTCGGGACAGGGAGCAATCAGCCCCAGCATTTT.

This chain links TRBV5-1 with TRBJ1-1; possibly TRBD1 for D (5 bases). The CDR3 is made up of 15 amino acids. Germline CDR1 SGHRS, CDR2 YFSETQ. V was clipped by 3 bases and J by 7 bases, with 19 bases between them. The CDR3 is CASSSWVPGSDEAFF. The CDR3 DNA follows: TGCGCCAGCAGCTCATGGGTTCCAGGGTCGGATGAAGCTTTCTTT.

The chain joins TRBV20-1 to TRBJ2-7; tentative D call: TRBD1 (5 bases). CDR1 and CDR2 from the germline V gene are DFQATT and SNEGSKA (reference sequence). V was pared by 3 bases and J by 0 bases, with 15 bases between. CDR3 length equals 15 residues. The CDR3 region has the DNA TGCAGTGCTAGCCCAGCAGGGATACTCTCCTACGAGCAGTACTTC. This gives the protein CSASPAGILSYEQYF.

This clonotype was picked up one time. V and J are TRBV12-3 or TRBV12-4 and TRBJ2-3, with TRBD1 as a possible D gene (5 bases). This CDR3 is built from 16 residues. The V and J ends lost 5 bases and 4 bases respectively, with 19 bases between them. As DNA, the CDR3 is TGTGCCAGCAGTCCCGCCTCAGGGTACCGGCCAGATACGCAGTATTTT. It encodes CASSPASGYRPDTQYF.

The CDR3 reads CASSLGHAQETQYF. DNA for the CDR3: TGCGCCAGCAGCCTGGGGCACGCTCAAGAGACCCAGTACTTC. The chain employs TRBV5-1 and TRBJ2-5, with D maybe TRBD1 (5 bases). CDR1 and CDR2 (germline): SGHRS, YFSETQ. V shed 4 bases and J shed 2 bases, with 12 bases lying between them. This CDR3 has 14 amino acids.

CDR3 amino acids: CATRSGGTNTQYF. As DNA, the CDR3 is TGTGCCACGCGGAGCGGGGGCACGAATACGCAGTATTTT. V gene TRBV2 combines with J gene TRBJ2-3; 8 bases agree with TRBD2. Germline CDR1 reads SNHLY; CDR2 reads FYNNEI. The CDR3 is 13 residues long. V gave up 10 bases and J gave up 7 bases; unmatched junction bases: 10.

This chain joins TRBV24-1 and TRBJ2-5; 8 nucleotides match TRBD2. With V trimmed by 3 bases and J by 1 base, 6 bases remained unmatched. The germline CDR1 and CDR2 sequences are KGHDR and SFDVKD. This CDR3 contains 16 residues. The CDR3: CATSDPSGGVQETQYF. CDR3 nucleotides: TGTGCCACCAGTGATCCCAGCGGGGGAGTCCAAGAGACCCAGTACTTC.

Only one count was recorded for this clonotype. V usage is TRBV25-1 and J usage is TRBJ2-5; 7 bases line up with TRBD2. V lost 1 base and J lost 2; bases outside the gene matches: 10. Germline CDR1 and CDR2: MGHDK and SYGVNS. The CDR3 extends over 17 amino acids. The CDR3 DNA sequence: TGTGCCAGCAGTGAATGGGTTGGGGGGGGATCTCAAGAGACCCAGTACTTC. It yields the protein CASSEWVGGGSQETQYF.

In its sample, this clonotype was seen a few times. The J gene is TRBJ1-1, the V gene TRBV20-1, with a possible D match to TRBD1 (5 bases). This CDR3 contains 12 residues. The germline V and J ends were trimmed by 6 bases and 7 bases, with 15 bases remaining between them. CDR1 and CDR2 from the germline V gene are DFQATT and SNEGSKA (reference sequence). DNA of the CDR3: TGCAGTGCGAGTCTACTTCAGGGTGAAGCTTTCTTT. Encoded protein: CSASLLQGEAFF.

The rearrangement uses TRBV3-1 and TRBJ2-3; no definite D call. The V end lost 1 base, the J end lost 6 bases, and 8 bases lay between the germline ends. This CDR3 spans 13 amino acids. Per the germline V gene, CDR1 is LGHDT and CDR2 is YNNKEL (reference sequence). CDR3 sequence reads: CASSQVAGDTQYF. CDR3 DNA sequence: TGTGCCAGCAGCCAAGTAGCAGGCGATACGCAGTATTTT.

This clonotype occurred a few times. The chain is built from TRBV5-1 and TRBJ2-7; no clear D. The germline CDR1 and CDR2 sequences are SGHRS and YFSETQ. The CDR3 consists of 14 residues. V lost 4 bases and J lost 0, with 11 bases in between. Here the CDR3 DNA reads TGCGCCAGCAGCCCAGGACCCGCCTCCTACGAGCAGTACTTC. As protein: CASSPGPASYEQYF.

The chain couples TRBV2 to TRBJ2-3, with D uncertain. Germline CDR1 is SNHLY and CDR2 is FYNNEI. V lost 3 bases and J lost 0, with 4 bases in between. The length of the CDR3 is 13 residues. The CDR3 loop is CASSDGSTDTQYF. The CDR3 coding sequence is TGTGCCAGCAGTGACGGAAGCACAGATACGCAGTATTTT.

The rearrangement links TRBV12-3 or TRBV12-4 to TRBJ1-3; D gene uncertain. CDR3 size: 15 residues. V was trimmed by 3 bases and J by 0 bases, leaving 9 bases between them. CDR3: CASSFWAVSGNTIYF. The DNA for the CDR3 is TGTGCCAGCAGTTTTTGGGCAGTCTCTGGAAACACCATATATTTT.

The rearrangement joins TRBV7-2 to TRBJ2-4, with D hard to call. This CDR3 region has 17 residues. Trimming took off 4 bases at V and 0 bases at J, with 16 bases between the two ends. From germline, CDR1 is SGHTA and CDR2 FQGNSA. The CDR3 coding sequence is TGTGCCAGCAGCTCCGGCCTTGCTGGGCTAGCCAAAAACATTCAGTACTTC. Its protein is CASSSGLAGLAKNIQYF.

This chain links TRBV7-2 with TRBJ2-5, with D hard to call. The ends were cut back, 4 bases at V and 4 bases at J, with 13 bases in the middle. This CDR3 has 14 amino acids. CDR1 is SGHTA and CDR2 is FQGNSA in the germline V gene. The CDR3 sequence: CASSSTRARETQYF. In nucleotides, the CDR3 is TGTGCCAGCAGCTCCACTCGGGCAAGAGAGACCCAGTACTTC. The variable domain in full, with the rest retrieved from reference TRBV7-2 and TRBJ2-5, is GAGVSQSPSNKVTEKGKDVELRCDPISGHTALYWYRQSLGQGLEFLIYFQGNSAPDKSGLPSDRFSAERTGGSVSTLTIQRTQQEDSAVYLCASSSTRARETQYFGPGTRLLVL.

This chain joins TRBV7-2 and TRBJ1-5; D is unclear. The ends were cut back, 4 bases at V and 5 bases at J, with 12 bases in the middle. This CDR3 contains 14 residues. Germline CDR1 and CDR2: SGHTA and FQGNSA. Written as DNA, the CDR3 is TGTGCCAGCAGCTCGGACGGGAGAGATCAGCCCCAGCATTTT. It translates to CASSSDGRDQPQHF.

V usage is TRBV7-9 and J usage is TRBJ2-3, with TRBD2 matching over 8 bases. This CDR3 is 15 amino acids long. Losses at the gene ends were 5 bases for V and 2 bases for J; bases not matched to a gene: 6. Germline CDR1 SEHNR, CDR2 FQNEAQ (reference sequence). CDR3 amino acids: CASSPGLAITDTQYF. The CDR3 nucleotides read TGTGCCAGCAGCCCAGGACTAGCAATCACAGATACGCAGTATTTT.

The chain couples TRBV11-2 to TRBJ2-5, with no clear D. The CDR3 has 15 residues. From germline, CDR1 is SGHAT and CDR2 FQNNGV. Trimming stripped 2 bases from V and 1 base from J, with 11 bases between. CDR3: CASSLSSGFQETQYF. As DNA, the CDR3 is TGTGCCAGCAGCTTAAGTAGTGGCTTCCAAGAGACCCAGTACTTC.

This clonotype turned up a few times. The CDR3 region has the DNA TGCGCCAGCAGCCCGGGGCCTAGCGGGGTTTATGAGCAGTTCTTC. Its translation: CASSPGPSGVYEQFF. The chain has TRBV5-1 and TRBJ2-1; 9 bases fit TRBD2. V gave up 4 bases and J gave up 8 bases; unmatched junction bases: 10. CDR1 and CDR2 (germline): SGHRS, YFSETQ. The CDR3 is 15 amino acids.